This entry concerns a single T cell receptor beta chain. The antigen is unknown. Sequenced by immunoSEQ multiplex PCR; TCRdb stores in-frame clones only, minus some. Of approximately 140,000 clones in the sample, approximately 94% were seen once. The data belong to a study of T cell responses to AZD1222 COVID-19 vaccine. Findings and limits, study-wide: Spike-specific TCR breadth and depth both grew after two AZD1222 doses. Reportedly, nearly half the spike-specific TCRs target unmutated variant regions. The donor group comprised mostly white British people and more females; the analysis possibly underestimated clonal diversity. It was only after the peak T cell response that any repertoires were sampled.

There are 14 residues in the CDR3. Germline values: CDR1 LGHDT, CDR2 YNNKEL (reference sequence). Deletions cut 1 base from V and 2 bases from J, with 9 bases between. V usage is TRBV3-1 (or the pseudogene TRBV3-2) and J usage is TRBJ2-7, with D tentatively TRBD1 (5 bases). The sequence was obtained from an adult in good health. The sequences come from peripheral blood, collected on day 0 of AZD1222 vaccination. The CDR3 here is CASSQVPGPYEQYF. In nucleotides, the CDR3 is TGTGCCAGCAGCCAAGTGCCAGGGCCCTACGAGCAGTACTTC.